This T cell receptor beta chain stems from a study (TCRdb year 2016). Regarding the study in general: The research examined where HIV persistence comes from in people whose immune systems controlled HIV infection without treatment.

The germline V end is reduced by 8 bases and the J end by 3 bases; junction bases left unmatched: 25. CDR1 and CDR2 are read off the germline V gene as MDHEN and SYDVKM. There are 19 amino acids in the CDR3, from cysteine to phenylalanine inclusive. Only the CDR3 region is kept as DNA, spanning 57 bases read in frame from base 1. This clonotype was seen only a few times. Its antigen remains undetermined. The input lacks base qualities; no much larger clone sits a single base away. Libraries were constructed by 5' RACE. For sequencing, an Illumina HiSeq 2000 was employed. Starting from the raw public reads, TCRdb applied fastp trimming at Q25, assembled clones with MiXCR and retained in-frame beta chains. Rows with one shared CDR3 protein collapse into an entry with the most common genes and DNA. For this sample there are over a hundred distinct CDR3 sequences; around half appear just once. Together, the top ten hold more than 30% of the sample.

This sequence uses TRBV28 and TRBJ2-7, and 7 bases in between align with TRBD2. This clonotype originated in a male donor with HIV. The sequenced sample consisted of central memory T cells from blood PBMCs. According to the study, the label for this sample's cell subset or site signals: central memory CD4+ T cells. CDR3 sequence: CASVSAGSTSGGSHYEQYF. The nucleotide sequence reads TGTGCCAGCGTTTCCGCAGGGTCTACGTCGGGGGGATCCCACTACGAGCAGTACTTC.